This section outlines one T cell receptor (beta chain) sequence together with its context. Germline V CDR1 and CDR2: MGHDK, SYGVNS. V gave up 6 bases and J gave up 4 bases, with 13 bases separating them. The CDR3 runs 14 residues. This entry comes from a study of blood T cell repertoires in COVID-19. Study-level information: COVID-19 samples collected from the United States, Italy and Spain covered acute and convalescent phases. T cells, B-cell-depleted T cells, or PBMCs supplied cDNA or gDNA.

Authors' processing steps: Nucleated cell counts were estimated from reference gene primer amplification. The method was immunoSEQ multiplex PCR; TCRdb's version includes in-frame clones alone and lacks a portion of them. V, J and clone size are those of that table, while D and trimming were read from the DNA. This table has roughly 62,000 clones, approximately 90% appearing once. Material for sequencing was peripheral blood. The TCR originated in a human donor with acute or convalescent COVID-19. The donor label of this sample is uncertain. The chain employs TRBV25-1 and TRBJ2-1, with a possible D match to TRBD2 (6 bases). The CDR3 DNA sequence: TGTGCCAGCAGGCAGAGCGGGCTTTACAATGAGCAGTTCTTC. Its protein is CASRQSGLYNEQFF.